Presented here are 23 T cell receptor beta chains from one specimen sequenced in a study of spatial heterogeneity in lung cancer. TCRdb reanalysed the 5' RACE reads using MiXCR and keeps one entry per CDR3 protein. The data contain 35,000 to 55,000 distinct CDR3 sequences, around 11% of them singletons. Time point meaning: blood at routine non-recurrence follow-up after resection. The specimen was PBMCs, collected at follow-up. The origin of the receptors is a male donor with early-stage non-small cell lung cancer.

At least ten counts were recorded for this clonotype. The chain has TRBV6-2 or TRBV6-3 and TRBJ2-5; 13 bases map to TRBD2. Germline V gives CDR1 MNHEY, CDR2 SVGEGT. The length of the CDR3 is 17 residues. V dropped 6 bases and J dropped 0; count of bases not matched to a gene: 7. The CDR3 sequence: CASSHGTSGDYQETQYF. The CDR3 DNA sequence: TGTGCCAGCAGCCACGGGACTAGCGGGGACTACCAAGAGACCCAGTACTTC.

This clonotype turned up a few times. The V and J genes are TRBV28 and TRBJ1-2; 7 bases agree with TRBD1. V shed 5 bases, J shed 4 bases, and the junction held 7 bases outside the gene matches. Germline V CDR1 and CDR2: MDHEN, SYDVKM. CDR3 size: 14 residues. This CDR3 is CASSPPGQAYGYTF. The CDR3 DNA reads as TGTGCCAGCAGTCCTCCCGGACAGGCCTATGGCTACACCTTC.

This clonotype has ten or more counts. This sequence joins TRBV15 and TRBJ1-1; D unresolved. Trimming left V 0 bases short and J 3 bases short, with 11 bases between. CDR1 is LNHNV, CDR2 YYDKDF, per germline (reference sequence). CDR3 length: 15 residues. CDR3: CATSRDRRGYTEAFF. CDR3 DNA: TGTGCCACCAGCAGAGATCGCCGGGGTTACACTGAAGCTTTCTTT.

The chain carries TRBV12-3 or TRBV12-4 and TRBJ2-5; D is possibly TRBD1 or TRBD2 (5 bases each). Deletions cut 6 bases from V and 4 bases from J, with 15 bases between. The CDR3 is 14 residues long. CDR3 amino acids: CASRATRDGETQYF. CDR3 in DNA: TGTGCCAGCAGAGCAACCCGGGACGGAGAGACCCAGTACTTC.

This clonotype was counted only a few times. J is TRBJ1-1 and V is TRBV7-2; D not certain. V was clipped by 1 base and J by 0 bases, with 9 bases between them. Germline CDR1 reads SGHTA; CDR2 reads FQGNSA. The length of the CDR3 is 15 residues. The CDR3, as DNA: TGTGCCAGCAGCTTAGTGGCCAATATGAACACTGAAGCTTTCTTT. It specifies CASSLVANMNTEAFF. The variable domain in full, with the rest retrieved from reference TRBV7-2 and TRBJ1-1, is GAGVSQSPSNKVTEKGKDVELRCDPISGHTALYWYRQSLGQGLEFLIYFQGNSAPDKSGLPSDRFSAERTGGSVSTLTIQRTQQEDSAVYLCASSLVANMNTEAFFGQGTRLTVV.

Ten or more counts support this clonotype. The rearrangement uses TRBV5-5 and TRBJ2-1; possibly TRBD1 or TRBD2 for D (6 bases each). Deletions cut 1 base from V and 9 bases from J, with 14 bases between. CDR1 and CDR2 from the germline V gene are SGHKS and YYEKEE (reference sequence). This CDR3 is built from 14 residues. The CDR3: CASSLLSGGGEQFF. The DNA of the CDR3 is TGTGCCAGCAGCTTGCTTAGCGGAGGGGGTGAGCAGTTCTTC.

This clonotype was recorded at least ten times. DNA of the CDR3: TGTGCCAGCAGCGTGGGCTATCCGGTGGCCGAGCAGTACTTC. It yields the protein CASSVGYPVAEQYF. The V call is TRBV28, the J call TRBJ2-7; D is uncertain. V shed 6 bases and J shed 6 bases, with 18 bases lying between them. This CDR3 has 14 amino acids. CDR1 and CDR2 (germline): MDHEN, SYDVKM.

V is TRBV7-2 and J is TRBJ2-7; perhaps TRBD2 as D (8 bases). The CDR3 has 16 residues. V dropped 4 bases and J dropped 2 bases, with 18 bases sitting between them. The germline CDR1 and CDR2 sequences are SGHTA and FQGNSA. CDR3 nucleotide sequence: TGTGCCAGCAGCTCAGGGGGGACTAGTGAAGCCTACGAGCAGTACTTC. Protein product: CASSSGGTSEAYEQYF.

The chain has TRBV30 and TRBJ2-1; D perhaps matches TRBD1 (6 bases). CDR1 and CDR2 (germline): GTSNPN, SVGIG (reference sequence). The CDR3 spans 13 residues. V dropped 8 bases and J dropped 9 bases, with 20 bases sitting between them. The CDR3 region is CAGDKSFRAEQFF. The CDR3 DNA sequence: TGTGCCGGGGACAAGTCGTTCCGAGCTGAGCAGTTCTTC.

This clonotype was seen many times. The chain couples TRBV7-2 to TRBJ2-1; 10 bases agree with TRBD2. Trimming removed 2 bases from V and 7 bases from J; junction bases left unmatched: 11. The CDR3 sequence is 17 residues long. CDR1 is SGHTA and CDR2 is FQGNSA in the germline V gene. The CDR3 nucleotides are TGTGCCAGCAGCTTACGACTGCGTAGCGGGGGGCGAAATGAGCAGTTCTTC. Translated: CASSLRLRSGGRNEQFF.

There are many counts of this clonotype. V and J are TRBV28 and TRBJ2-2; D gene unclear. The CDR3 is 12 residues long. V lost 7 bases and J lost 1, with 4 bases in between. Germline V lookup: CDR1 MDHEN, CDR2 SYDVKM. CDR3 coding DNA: TGTGCCAGCAACAGGAACACCGGGGAGCTGTTTTTT. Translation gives CASNRNTGELFF.

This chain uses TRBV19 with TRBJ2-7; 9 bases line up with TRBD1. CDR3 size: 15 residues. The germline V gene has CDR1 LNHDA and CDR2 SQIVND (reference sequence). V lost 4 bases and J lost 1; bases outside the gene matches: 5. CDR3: CASSTTGTGSYEQYF. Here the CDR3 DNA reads TGTGCCAGTAGTACAACCGGGACAGGGTCCTACGAGCAGTACTTC.

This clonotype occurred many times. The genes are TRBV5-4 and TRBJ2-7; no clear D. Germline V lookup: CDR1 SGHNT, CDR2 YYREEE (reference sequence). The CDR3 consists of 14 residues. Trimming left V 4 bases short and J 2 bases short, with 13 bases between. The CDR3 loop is CASSPPVPPYEQYF. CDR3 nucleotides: TGTGCCAGCAGCCCCCCGGTGCCGCCCTACGAGCAGTACTTC.

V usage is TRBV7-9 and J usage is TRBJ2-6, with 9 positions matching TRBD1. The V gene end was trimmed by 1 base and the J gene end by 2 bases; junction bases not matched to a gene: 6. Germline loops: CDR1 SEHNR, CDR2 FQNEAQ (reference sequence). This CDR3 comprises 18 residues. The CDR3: CASSLVGTGLTGANVLTF. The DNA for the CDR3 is TGTGCCAGCAGCTTAGTTGGGACAGGGCTGACTGGGGCCAACGTCCTGACTTTC.

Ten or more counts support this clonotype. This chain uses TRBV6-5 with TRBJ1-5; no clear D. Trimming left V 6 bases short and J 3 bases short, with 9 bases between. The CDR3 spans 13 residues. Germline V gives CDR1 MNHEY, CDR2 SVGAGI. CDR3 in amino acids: CASSKRYNQPQHF. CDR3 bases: TGTGCCAGCAGCAAAAGGTACAATCAGCCCCAGCATTTT.

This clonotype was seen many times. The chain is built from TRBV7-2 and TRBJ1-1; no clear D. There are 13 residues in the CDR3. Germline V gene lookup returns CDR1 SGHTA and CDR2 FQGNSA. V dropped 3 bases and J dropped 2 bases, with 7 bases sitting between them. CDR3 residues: CASSFDLNTEAFF. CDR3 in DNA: TGTGCCAGCAGCTTCGACCTTAACACTGAAGCTTTCTTT.

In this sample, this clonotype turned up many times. The DNA for the CDR3 is TGTGCCAGCGGACTAGCGCCTAGCACAGATACGCAGTATTTT. Amino acid sequence: CASGLAPSTDTQYF. The J gene is TRBJ2-3, the V gene TRBV3-1; 9 bases align to TRBD2. The CDR3 contains 14 residues. In germline, CDR1 is LGHDT, CDR2 YNNKEL (reference sequence). V lost 8 bases, J lost 0 bases, and 3 bases stayed unmatched.

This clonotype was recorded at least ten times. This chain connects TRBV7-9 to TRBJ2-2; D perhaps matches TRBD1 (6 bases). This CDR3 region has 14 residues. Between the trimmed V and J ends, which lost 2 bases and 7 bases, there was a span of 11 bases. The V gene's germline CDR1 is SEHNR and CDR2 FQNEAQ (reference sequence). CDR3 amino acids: CASSLSGDVGELFF. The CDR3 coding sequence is TGTGCCAGCAGCTTATCAGGGGATGTCGGGGAGCTGTTTTTT.

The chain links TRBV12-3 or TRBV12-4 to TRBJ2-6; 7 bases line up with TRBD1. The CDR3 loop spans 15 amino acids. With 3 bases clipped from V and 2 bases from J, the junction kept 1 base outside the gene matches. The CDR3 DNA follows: TGTGCCAGCAGTTTCACAGGGGCTGGGGCCAACGTCCTGACTTTC. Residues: CASSFTGAGANVLTF.

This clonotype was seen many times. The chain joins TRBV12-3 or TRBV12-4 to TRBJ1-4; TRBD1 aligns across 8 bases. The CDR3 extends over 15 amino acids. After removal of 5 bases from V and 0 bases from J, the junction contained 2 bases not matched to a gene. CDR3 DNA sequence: TGTGCCAGCAGTCTCAGGGGGCCAACTAATGAAAAACTGTTTTTT. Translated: CASSLRGPTNEKLFF.

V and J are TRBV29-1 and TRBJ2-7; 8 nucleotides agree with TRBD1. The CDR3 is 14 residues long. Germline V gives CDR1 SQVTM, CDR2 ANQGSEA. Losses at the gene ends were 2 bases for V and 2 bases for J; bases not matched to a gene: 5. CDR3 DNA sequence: TGCAGCGTTGAACTGCGGACAGGGACCTACGAGCAGTACTTC. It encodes CSVELRTGTYEQYF.

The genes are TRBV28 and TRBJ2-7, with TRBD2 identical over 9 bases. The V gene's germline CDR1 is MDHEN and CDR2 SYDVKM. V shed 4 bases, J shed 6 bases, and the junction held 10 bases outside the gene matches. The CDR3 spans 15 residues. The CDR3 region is CASSSHSSGATEQYF. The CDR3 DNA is TGTGCCAGCAGTTCGCACTCTAGCGGGGCTACCGAGCAGTACTTC.

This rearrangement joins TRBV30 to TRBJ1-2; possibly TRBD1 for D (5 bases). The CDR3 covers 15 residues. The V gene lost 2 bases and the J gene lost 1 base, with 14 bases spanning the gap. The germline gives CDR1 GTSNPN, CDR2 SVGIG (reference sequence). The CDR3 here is CAWSIRRVDNYGYTF. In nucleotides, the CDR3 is TGTGCCTGGAGTATCCGCAGGGTCGATAACTATGGCTACACCTTC.